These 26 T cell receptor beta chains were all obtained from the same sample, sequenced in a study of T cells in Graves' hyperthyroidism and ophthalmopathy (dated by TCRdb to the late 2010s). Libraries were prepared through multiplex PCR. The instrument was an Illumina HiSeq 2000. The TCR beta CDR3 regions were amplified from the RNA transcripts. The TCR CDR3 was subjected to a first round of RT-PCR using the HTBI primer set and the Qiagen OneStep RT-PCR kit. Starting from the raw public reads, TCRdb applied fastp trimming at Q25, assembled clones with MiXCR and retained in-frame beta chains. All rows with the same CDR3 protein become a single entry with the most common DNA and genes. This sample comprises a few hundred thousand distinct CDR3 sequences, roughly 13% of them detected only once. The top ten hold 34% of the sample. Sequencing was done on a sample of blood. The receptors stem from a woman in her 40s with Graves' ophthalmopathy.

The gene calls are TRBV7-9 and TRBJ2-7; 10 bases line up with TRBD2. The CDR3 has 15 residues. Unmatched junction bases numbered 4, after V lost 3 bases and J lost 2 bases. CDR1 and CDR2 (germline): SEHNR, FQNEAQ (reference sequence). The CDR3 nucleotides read TGTGCCAGCAGCTTCCGGACTAGCGGACCCTACGAGCAGTACTTC. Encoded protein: CASSFRTSGPYEQYF.

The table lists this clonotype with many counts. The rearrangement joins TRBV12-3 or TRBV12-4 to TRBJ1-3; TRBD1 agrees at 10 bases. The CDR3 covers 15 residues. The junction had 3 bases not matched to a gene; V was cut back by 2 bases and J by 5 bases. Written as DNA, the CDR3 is TGTGCCAGCAGTTTAAGGGACAGGGGACGAAACACCATATATTTT. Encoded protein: CASSLRDRGRNTIYF.

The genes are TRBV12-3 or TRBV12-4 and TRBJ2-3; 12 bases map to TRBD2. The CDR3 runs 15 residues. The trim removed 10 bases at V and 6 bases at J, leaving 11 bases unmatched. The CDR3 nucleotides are TGTGCCACTACTAGCGGGGGGCTGTTTGGGGATACGCAGTATTTT. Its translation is CATTSGGLFGDTQYF.

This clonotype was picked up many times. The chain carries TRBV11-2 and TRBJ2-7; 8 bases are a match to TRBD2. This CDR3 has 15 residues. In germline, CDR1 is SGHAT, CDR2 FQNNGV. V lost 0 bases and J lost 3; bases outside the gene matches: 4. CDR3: CASSLDPGLGYEQYF. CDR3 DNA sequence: TGTGCCAGCAGCTTAGATCCGGGACTAGGCTACGAGCAGTACTTC.

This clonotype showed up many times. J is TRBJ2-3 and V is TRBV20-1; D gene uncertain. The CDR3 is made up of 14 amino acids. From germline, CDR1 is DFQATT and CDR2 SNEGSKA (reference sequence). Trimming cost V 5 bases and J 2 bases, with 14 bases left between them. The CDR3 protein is CSAPRGFITDTQYF. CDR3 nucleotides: TGCAGTGCTCCGCGCGGCTTTATCACAGATACGCAGTATTTT.

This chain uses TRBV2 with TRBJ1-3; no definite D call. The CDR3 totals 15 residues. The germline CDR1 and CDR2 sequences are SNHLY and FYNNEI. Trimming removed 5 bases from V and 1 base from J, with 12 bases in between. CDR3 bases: TGTGCCAGCAGTCTCTCAAGGGTTTCTGGAAACACCATATATTTT. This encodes CASSLSRVSGNTIYF.

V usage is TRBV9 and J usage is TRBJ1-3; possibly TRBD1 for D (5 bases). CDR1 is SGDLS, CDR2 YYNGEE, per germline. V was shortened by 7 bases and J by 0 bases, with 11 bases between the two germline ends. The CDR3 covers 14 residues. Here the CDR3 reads CASGTPSSGNTIYF. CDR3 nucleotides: TGTGCCAGCGGGACGCCGAGCTCTGGAAACACCATATATTTT.

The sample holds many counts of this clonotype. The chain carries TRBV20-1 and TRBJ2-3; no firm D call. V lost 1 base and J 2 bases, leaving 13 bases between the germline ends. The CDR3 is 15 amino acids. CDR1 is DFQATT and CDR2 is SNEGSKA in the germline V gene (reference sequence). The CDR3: CSARGTFRITDTQYF. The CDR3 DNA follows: TGCAGTGCTAGAGGGACCTTTCGCATCACAGATACGCAGTATTTT.

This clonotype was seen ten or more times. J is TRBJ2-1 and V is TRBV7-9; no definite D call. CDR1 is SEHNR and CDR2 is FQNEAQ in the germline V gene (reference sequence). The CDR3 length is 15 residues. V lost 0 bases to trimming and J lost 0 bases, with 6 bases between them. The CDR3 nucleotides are TGTGCCAGCAGCTTAGCCAGTGACTCCTACAATGAGCAGTTCTTC. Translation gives CASSLASDSYNEQFF.

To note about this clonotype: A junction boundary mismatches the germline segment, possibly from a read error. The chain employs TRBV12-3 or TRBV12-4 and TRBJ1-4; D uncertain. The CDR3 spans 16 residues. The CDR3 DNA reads TGTGCCAGCAGTTTTAGTCTTGAGAGCCCGAGGGAAAGACTGTTTTTT. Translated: CASSFSLESPRERLFF.

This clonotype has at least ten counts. This chain's CDR3 is CASSSGGTGYGYTF. The CDR3 nucleotides read TGTGCCAGCAGTTCGGGCGGGACAGGGTATGGCTACACCTTC. The chain joins TRBV28 to TRBJ1-2, with 9 bases lining up with TRBD1. Trimming removed 4 bases from V and 5 bases from J; junction bases left unmatched: 5. This CDR3 is 14 amino acids long. Germline CDR1 MDHEN, CDR2 SYDVKM.

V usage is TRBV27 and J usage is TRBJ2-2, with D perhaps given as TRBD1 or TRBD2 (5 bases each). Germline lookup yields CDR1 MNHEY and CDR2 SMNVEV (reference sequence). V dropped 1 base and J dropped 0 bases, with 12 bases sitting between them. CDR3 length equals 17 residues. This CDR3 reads CASSLFFGGANTGELFF. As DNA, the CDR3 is TGTGCCAGCAGTTTATTTTTTGGGGGAGCGAACACCGGGGAGCTGTTTTTT.

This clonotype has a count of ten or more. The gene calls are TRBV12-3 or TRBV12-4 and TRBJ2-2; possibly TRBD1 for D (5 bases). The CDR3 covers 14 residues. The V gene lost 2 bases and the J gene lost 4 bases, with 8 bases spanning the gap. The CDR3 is CASSLRGATGELFF. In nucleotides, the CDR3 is TGTGCCAGCAGTTTAAGGGGCGCCACCGGGGAGCTGTTTTTT.

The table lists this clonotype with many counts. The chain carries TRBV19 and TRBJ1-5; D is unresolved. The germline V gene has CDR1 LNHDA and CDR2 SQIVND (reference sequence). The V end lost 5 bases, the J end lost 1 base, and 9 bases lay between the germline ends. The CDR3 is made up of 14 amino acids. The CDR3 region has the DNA TGTGCCAGTAGTCGGGAGATGAGCAATCAGCCCCAGCATTTT. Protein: CASSREMSNQPQHF.

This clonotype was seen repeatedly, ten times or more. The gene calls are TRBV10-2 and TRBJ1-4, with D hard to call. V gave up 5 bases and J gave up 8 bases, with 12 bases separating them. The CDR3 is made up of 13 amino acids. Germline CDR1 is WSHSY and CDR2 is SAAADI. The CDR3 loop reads CASSLTYFEKLFF. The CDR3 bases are TGCGCCAGCAGTTTAACGTATTTCGAAAAACTGTTTTTT.

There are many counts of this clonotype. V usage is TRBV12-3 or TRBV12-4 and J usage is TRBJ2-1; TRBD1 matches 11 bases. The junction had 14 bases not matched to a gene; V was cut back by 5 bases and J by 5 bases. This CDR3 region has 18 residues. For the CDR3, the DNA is TGTGCCAGCAGTCTCAGGGCCCTTGGGACAGGGGGTAACAATGAGCAGTTCTTC. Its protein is CASSLRALGTGGNNEQFF.

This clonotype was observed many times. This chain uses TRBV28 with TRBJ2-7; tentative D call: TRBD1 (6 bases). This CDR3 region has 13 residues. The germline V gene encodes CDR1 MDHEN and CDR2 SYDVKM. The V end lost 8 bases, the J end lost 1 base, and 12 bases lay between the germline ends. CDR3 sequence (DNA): TGTGCCAGCGGGGAGACAGGATCCTACGAGCAGTACTTC. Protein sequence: CASGETGSYEQYF.

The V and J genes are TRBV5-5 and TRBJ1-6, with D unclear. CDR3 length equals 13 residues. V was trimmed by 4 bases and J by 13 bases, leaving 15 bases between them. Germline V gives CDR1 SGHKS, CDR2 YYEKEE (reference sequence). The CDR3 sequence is CASSLITGRPLHF. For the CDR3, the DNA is TGTGCCAGCAGCCTAATTACCGGCCGTCCCCTCCACTTT.

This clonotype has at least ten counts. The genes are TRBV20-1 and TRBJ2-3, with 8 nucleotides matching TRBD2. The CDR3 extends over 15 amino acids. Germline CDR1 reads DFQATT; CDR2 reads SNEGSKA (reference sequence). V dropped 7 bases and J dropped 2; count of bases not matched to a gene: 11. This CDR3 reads CSGVAGSIITDTQYF. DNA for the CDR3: TGCAGTGGTGTAGCGGGGAGCATTATCACAGATACGCAGTATTTT.

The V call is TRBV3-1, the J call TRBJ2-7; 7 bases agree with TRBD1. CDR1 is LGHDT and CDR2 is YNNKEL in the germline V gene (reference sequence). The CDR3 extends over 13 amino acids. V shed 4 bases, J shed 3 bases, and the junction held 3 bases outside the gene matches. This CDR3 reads CASSPRDSYEQYF. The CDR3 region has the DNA TGTGCCAGCAGCCCCCGGGACAGCTACGAGCAGTACTTC.

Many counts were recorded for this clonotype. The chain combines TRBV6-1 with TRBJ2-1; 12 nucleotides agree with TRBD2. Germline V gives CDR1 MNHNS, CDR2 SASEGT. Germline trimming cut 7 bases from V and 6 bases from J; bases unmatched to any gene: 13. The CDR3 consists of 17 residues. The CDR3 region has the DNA TGTGCCAGCACCCTCCACCCACTAGCGGGGGGCCCCAATGAGCAGTTCTTC. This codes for CASTLHPLAGGPNEQFF.

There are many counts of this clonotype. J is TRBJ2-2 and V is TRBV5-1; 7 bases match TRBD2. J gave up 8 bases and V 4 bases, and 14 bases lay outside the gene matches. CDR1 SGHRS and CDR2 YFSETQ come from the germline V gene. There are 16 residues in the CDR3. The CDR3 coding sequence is TGCGCCAGCAGCCCAGGATCAGGGCCGGGAGGAGGGGAGCTGTTTTTT. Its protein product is CASSPGSGPGGGELFF. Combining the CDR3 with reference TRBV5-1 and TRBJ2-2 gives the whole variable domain KAGVTQTPRYLIKTRGQQVTLSCSPISGHRSVSWYQQTPGQGLQFLFEYFSETQRNKGNFPGRFSGRQFSNSRSEMNVSTLELGDSALYLCASSPGSGPGGGELFFGEGSRLTVL.

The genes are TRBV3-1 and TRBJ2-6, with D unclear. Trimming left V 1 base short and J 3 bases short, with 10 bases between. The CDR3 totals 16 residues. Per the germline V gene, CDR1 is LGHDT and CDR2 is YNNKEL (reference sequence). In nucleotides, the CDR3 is TGTGCCAGCAGCCAAGGGGCAAGTTTTGGGGCCAACGTCCTGACTTTC. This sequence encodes CASSQGASFGANVLTF. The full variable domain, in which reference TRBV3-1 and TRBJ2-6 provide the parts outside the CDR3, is DTAVSQTPKYLVTQMGNDKSIKCEQNLGHDTMYWYKQDSKKFLKIMFSYNNKELIINETVPNRFSPKSPDKAHLNLHINSLELGDSAVYFCASSQGASFGANVLTFGAGSRLTVL.

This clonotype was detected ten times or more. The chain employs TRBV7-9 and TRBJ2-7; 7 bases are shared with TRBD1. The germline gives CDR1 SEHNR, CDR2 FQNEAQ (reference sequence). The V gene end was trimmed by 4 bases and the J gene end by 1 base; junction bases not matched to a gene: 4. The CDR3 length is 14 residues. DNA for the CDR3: TGTGCCAGCAGCTCCTCGGACAGGTCCTACGAGCAGTACTTC. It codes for CASSSSDRSYEQYF.

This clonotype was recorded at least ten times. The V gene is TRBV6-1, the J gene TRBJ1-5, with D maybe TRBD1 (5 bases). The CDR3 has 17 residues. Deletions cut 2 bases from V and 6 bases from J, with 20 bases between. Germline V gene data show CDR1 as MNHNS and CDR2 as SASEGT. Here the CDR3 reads CASSEILGGGISQPQHF. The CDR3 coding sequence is TGTGCCAGCAGTGAAATCCTCGGGGGAGGGATTAGTCAGCCCCAGCATTTT.

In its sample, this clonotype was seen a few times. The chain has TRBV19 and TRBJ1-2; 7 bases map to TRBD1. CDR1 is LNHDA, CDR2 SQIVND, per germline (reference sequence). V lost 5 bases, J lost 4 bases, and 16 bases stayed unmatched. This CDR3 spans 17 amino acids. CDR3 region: CASSLQNPDRAGYGYTF. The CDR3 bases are TGTGCCAGTAGTCTACAGAACCCTGACAGGGCCGGCTATGGCTACACCTTC.